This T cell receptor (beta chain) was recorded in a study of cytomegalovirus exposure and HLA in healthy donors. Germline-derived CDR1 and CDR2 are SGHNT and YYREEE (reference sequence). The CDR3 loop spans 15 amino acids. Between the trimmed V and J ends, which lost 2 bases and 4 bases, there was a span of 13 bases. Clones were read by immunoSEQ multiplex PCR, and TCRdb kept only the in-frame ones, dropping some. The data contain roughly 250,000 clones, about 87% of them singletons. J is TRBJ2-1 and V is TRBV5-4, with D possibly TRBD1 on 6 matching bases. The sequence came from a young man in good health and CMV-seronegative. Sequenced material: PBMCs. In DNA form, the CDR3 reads TGTGCCAGCAGCTTTTGGACAGACACTTACAATGAGCAGTTCTTC. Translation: CASSFWTDTYNEQFF.